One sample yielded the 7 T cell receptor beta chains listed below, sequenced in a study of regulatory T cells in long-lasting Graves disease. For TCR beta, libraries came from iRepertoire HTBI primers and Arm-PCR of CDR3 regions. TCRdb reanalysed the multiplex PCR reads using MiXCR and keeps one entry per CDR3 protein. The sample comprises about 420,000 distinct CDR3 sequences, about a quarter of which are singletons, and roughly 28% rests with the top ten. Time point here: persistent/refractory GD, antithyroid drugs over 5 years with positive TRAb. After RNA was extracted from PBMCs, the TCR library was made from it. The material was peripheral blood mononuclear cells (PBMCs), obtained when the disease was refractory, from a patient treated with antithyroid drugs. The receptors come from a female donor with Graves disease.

The DNA for the CDR3 is TGTGCCAGCAGTTATCGCCTTTCCTACGAGCAGTACTTC. Protein: CASSYRLSYEQYF. The chain has TRBV6-5 and TRBJ2-7; no definite D call. Trimming took 3 bases from V and 1 from J, leaving 7 bases between them. CDR1 is MNHEY, CDR2 SVGAGI, per germline. This CDR3 is 13 amino acids long.

This chain's CDR3 is CASSSRDRGRVAGNTIYF. CDR3 nucleotide sequence: TGTGCCAGCAGTTCCCGGGACAGGGGGCGCGTCGCTGGAAACACCATATATTTT. The V and J genes are TRBV7-9 and TRBJ1-3; TRBD1 matches 12 bases. The CDR3 is 18 amino acids. Germline assignment: CDR1 SEHNR and CDR2 FQNEAQ (reference sequence). V was pared by 6 bases and J by 2 bases, with 11 bases of the junction left unmatched.

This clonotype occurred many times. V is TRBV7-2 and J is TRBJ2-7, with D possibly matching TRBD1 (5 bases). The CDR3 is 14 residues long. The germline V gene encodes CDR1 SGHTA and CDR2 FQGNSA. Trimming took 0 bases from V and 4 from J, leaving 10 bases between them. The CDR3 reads CASSLAPGQYEQYF. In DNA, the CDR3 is TGTGCCAGCAGCTTAGCCCCCGGACAATACGAGCAGTACTTC.

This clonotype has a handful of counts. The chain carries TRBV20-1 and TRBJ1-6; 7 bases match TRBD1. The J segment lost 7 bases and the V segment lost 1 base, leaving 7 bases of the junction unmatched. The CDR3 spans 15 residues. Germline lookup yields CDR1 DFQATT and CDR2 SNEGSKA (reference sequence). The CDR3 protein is CSARAELQGNSPLHF. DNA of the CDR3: TGCAGTGCTAGAGCGGAGCTACAGGGGAATTCACCCCTCCACTTT.

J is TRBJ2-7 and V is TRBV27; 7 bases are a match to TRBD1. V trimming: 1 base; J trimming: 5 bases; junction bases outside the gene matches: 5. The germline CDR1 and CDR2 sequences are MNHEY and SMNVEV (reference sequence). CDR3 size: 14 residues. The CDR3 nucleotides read TGTGCCAGCAGTTTATATGGGACAGTCCACGAGCAGTACTTC. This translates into CASSLYGTVHEQYF.

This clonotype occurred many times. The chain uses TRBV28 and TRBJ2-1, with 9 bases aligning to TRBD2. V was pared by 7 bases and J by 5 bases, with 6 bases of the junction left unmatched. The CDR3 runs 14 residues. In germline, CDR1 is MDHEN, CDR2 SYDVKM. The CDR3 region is CASKAGGGHNEQFF. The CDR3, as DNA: TGTGCCAGCAAAGCGGGAGGAGGGCACAATGAGCAGTTCTTC. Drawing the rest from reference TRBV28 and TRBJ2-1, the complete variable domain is DVKVTQSSRYLVKRTGEKVFLECVQDMDHENMFWYRQDPGLGLRLIYFSYDVKMKEKGDIPEGYSVSREKKERFSLILESASTNQTSMYLCASKAGGGHNEQFFGPGTRLTVL.

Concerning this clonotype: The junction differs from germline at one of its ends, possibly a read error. The CDR3 loop is CTSSPTGATEAFF. Here the CDR3 DNA reads TGTACCAGCAGTCCCACAGGGGCCACTGAAGCTTTCTTT. The rearrangement joins TRBV12-3 or TRBV12-4 to TRBJ1-1; 7 positions match TRBD1. There are 13 residues in the CDR3.